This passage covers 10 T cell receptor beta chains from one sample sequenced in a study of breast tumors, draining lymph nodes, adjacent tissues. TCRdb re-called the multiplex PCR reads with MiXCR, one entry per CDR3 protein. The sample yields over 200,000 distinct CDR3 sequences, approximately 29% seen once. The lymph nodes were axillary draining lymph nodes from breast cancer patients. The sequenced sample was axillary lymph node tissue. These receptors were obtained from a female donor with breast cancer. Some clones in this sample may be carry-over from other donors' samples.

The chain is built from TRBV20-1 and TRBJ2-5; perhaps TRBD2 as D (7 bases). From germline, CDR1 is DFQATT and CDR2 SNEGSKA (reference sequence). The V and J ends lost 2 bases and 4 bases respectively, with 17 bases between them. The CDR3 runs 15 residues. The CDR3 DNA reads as TGCAGTGCTAGATATCTCGGGGGGCTTACAGAGACCCAGTACTTC. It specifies CSARYLGGLTETQYF.

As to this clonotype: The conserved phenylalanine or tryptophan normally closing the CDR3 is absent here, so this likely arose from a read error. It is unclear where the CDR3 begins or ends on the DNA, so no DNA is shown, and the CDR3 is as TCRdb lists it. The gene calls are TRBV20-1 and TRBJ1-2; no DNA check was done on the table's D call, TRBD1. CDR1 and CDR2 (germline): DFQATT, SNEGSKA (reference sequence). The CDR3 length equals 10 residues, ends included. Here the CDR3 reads CSASQFGRGV.

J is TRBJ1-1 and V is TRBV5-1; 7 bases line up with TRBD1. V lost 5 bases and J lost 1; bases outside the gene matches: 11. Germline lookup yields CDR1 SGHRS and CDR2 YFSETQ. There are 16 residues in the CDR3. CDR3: CASSQDPGTANTEAFF. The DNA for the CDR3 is TGCGCCAGCAGTCAGGACCCGGGGACAGCGAACACTGAAGCTTTCTTT.

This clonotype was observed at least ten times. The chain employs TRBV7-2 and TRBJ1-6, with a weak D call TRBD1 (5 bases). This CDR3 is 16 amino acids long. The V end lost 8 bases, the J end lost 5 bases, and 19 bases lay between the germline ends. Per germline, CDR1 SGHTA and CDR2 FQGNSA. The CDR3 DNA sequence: TGTGCCAGCCTACCTCTTATTTCGGACAATAATTCACCCCTCCACTTT. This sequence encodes CASLPLISDNNSPLHF.

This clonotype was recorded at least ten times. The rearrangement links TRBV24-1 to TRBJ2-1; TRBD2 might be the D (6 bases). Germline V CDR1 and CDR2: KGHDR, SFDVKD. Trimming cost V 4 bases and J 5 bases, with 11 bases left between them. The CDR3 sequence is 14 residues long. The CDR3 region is CATSDRDWNNEQFF. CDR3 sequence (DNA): TGTGCCACCAGTGACCGGGACTGGAACAATGAGCAGTTCTTC.

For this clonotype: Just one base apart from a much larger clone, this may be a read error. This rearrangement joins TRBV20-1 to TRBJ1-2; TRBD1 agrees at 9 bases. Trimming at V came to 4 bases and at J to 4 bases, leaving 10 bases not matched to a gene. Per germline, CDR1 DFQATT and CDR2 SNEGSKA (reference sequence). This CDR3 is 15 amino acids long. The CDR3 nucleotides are TGCAGTGCTATCGACAGGGGGAGGAAGGCCTATGGCTACACCTTC. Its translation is CSAIDRGRKAYGYTF.

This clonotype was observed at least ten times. The CDR3 sequence: CSAGGIGGGSTDTQYF. DNA for the CDR3: TGCAGTGCTGGAGGGATTGGCGGGGGTTCCACAGATACGCAGTATTTT. This chain links TRBV20-1 with TRBJ2-3; 7 nucleotides align to TRBD2. This CDR3 has 16 residues. The ends lost 5 bases at V and 2 bases at J; junction bases unmatched: 13. In germline, CDR1 is DFQATT, CDR2 SNEGSKA (reference sequence).

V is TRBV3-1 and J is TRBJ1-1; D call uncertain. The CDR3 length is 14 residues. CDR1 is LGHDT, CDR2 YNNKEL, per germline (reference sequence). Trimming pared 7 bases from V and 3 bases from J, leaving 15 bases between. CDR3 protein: CASKNQVRDTEAFF. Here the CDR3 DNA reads TGTGCCAGCAAGAACCAGGTTCGGGACACTGAAGCTTTCTTT.

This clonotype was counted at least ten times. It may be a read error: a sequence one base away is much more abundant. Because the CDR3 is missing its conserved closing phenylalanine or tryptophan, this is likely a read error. CDR3: CSVEPPIAGAQGQETQYL. CDR3 nucleotides: TGCAGCGTTGAGCCCCCCATAGCGGGAGCCCAAGGGCAAGAGACCCAGTACCTC. This sequence joins TRBV29-1 and TRBJ2-5; TRBD2 agrees at 9 bases. Germline V gene lookup returns CDR1 SQVTM and CDR2 ANQGSEA. This CDR3 is 18 amino acids long. V was clipped by 3 bases and J by 2 bases; unmatched bases: 16.

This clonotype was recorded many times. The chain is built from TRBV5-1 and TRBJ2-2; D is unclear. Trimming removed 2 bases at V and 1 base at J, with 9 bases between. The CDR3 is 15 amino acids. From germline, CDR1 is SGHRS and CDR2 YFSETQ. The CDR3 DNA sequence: TGCGCCAGCAGCTTCCCAGACGGGAACACCGGGGAGCTGTTTTTT. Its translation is CASSFPDGNTGELFF.